The 25 T cell receptor beta chains listed next were all sequenced from one sample in a study of T-cell reconstitution after alpha-beta-depleted transplantation in children. TCRbeta library preparation incorporated unique molecular identifiers. One entry per CDR3 protein results from TCRdb running MiXCR on the PCR reads. The sample includes a few hundred thousand distinct CDR3 sequences, around 9.9% of them seen just once. Sequencing used PBMCs from the stem cell graft donor, obtained from the stem cell graft. Receptors originate from a human donor who donated a stem cell graft to a child with acute myeloid leukemia.

The V and J genes are TRBV30 and TRBJ1-1, with 10 bases matching TRBD1. V lost 5 bases and J lost 3; bases outside the gene matches: 3. The CDR3 is 13 residues long. Germline V gives CDR1 GTSNPN, CDR2 SVGIG (reference sequence). CDR3 sequence: CAWDRGQYTEAFF. In DNA form, the CDR3 reads TGTGCCTGGGACAGGGGGCAATACACTGAAGCTTTCTTT.

The chain uses TRBV20-1 and TRBJ1-5; D not resolved. Germline CDR1 DFQATT, CDR2 SNEGSKA (reference sequence). The ends were cut back, 1 base at V and 1 base at J, with 8 bases in the middle. The CDR3 spans 14 residues. The CDR3 spells CSARGRPSNQPQHF. For the CDR3, the DNA is TGCAGTGCTAGAGGGCGGCCGAGCAATCAGCCCCAGCATTTT.

This rearrangement joins TRBV5-1 to TRBJ2-3, with 10 bases matching TRBD1. With 4 bases clipped from V and 1 base from J, the junction kept 6 bases outside the gene matches. CDR1 is SGHRS, CDR2 YFSETQ, per germline. This CDR3 is built from 16 residues. CDR3 region: CASSHRDRGGTDTQYF. DNA of the CDR3: TGCGCCAGCAGCCATAGGGACAGGGGAGGCACAGATACGCAGTATTTT.

The rearrangement joins TRBV15 to TRBJ1-6; 7 bases align to TRBD1. The CDR3 contains 14 residues. The germline gives CDR1 LNHNV, CDR2 YYDKDF (reference sequence). The junction had 7 bases not matched to a gene; V was cut back by 1 base and J by 13 bases. CDR3 bases: TGTGCCACCAGCAGAGTTGGACAGGCCGGGCCCCTCCACTTT. Protein product: CATSRVGQAGPLHF.

This clonotype appeared a few times. The chain combines TRBV3-1 with TRBJ2-2, with 12 bases lining up with TRBD1. The CDR3 sequence is 18 residues long. After removal of 6 bases from V and 2 bases from J, the junction contained 10 bases not matched to a gene. Germline loops: CDR1 LGHDT, CDR2 YNNKEL (reference sequence). The CDR3 is CASSPGQGASGNTGELFF. In DNA, the CDR3 is TGTGCCAGCAGTCCGGGACAGGGGGCCAGCGGAAACACCGGGGAGCTGTTTTTT.

The chain employs TRBV30 and TRBJ1-1; possibly TRBD1 for D (5 bases). Germline V gene sequence: CDR1 GTSNPN, CDR2 SVGIG (reference sequence). The ends were cut back, 4 bases at V and 0 bases at J, with 15 bases in the middle. CDR3 length: 15 amino acids. CDR3 DNA sequence: TGTGCCTGGACCCACGATGGGGGAATGAACACTGAAGCTTTCTTT. Amino acids: CAWTHDGGMNTEAFF.

This clonotype has at least ten counts. The chain employs TRBV20-1 and TRBJ2-3, with TRBD2 matching 7 bases. Germline CDR1 is DFQATT and CDR2 is SNEGSKA (reference sequence). V trimming: 0 bases; J trimming: 1 base; junction bases outside the gene matches: 1. This CDR3 has 14 residues. The CDR3 DNA sequence: TGCAGTGCTAGAGATGCGGGGGGCACAGATACGCAGTATTTT. Amino acid sequence: CSARDAGGTDTQYF.

There are a few counts of this clonotype. The chain carries TRBV20-1 and TRBJ2-7; D is ambiguous. Germline CDR1 is DFQATT and CDR2 is SNEGSKA (reference sequence). V shed 0 bases and J shed 4 bases, with 7 bases lying between them. This CDR3 contains 12 residues. As DNA, the CDR3 is TGCAGTGCTAGAGACCCCGTATACGAGCAGTACGTC. This sequence encodes CSARDPVYEQYV.

The CDR3: CASSDPIAGTDEQYF. The CDR3, as DNA: TGCGCCAGCAGCGACCCAATAGCGGGAACGGACGAGCAGTACTTC. The J gene is TRBJ2-7, the V gene TRBV5-1, with 8 bases identical to TRBD2. This CDR3 contains 15 residues. The germline V gene encodes CDR1 SGHRS and CDR2 YFSETQ. The V and J ends lost 4 bases and 5 bases, in that order; junction bases with no gene match: 11.

The genes are TRBV5-5 and TRBJ2-3; D is uncertain. Between the trimmed V and J ends, which lost 0 bases and 1 base, there was a span of 9 bases. CDR1 is SGHKS and CDR2 is YYEKEE in the germline V gene (reference sequence). This CDR3 has 15 amino acids. The CDR3 DNA reads TGTGCCAGCAGCTTGGACGGGCCCCGCACAGATACGCAGTATTTT. This translates into CASSLDGPRTDTQYF.

The CDR3 reads CASSSTRGGDTQYF. The CDR3 region has the DNA TGTGCCAGCAGCTCGACCAGGGGTGGGGATACGCAGTATTTT. The chain is built from TRBV13 and TRBJ2-3, with D perhaps matching TRBD1 (6 bases). The CDR3 loop spans 14 amino acids. Trimming pared 4 bases from V and 6 bases from J, leaving 14 bases between. Germline values: CDR1 PRHDT, CDR2 FYEKMQ (reference sequence).

This clonotype was detected ten times or more. The rearrangement links TRBV4-3 to TRBJ2-7; D may correspond to TRBD1 or TRBD2 (6 bases each). Per germline, CDR1 LGHNA and CDR2 YSLEER. This CDR3 contains 15 residues. V shed 0 bases and J shed 5 bases, with 14 bases lying between them. The CDR3 protein is CASSQDSRGGHEQYF. CDR3 in DNA: TGCGCCAGCAGCCAAGATTCCAGGGGAGGCCACGAGCAGTACTTC.

This clonotype occurred a few times. This chain links TRBV6-1 with TRBJ2-7, with 9 positions matching TRBD2. Germline trimming cut 6 bases from V and 2 bases from J; bases unmatched to any gene: 2. The CDR3 is 13 residues long. Germline CDR1 reads MNHNS; CDR2 reads SASEGT. The CDR3 bases are TGTGCCAGCAGATCTAGCGGGACCTACGAGCAGTACTTC. Its translation is CASRSSGTYEQYF.

The chain employs TRBV6-1 and TRBJ2-2; tentatively, D is TRBD1 or TRBD2 (5 bases each). CDR1 and CDR2 (germline): MNHNS, SASEGT. V dropped 10 bases and J dropped 4 bases, with 16 bases sitting between them. CDR3 length: 14 amino acids. The CDR3 sequence: CATKVRGITGELFF. The DNA of the CDR3 is TGTGCCACCAAAGTGAGGGGAATCACCGGGGAGCTGTTTTTT.

V usage is TRBV11-1 and J usage is TRBJ2-3, with D perhaps being TRBD1 or TRBD2 (5 bases each). The CDR3 length is 15 residues. V dropped 1 base and J dropped 1 base, with 9 bases sitting between them. In germline, CDR1 is SGHAT, CDR2 FQDESV (reference sequence). The CDR3 bases are TGTGCCAGCAGCTTAGTTAGGGGACGCACAGATACGCAGTATTTT. Translation gives CASSLVRGRTDTQYF.

This clonotype was picked up many times. Written as DNA, the CDR3 is TGTGCCAGCAGCTTGTACGGGAAGGCCCCCTACAATGAGCAGTTCTTC. It encodes CASSLYGKAPYNEQFF. V is TRBV5-5 and J is TRBJ2-1; tentatively, D is TRBD2 (5 bases). V was shortened by 1 base and J by 2 bases, with 13 bases between the two germline ends. CDR3 length: 16 amino acids. Germline V gives CDR1 SGHKS, CDR2 YYEKEE (reference sequence). Full variable domain (outside the CDR3, taken from reference TRBV5-5 and TRBJ2-1): DAGVTQSPTHLIKTRGQQVTLRCSPISGHKSVSWYQQVLGQGPQFIFQYYEKEERGRGNFPDRFSARQFPNYSSELNVNALLLGDSALYLCASSLYGKAPYNEQFFGPGTRLTVL.

This clonotype appeared many times. CDR3 sequence (DNA): TGCAGTGCTAGTGCATCATTAGCGGGGGGGCCCAACATTCAGTACTTC. Its translation: CSASASLAGGPNIQYF. The chain links TRBV20-1 to TRBJ2-4, with 11 positions matching TRBD2. CDR1 DFQATT and CDR2 SNEGSKA come from the germline V gene (reference sequence). Unmatched junction bases numbered 11, after V lost 3 bases and J lost 7 bases. There are 16 residues in the CDR3.

V and J are TRBV2 and TRBJ1-1; D remains ambiguous. CDR1 is SNHLY, CDR2 FYNNEI, per germline. The CDR3 spans 12 residues. V was pared by 8 bases and J by 4 bases, with 11 bases between. CDR3 loop: CASASSTTEAFF. The CDR3 DNA follows: TGTGCCAGCGCCAGCTCCACCACTGAAGCTTTCTTT.

The chain links TRBV7-2 to TRBJ2-5; no reliable D call. The CDR3 totals 16 residues. V lost 7 bases, J lost 4 bases, and 22 bases lay in between. Germline CDR1 and CDR2: SGHTA and FQGNSA. CDR3 in amino acids: CASTPPSEGFRETQYF. The DNA of the CDR3 is TGTGCCAGCACCCCCCCGTCCGAAGGTTTCAGAGAGACCCAGTACTTC.

Only a few counts were recorded for this clonotype. This chain joins TRBV29-1 and TRBJ2-3; possible D gene TRBD2, 7 bases. CDR1 and CDR2 (germline): SQVTM, ANQGSEA. The V gene lost 6 bases and the J gene lost 8 bases, with 12 bases spanning the gap. The CDR3 is 11 residues long. CDR3 protein: CSVGASGTQYF. The CDR3 coding sequence is TGCAGCGTGGGGGCTAGCGGTACGCAGTATTTT.

CDR3 sequence (DNA): TGCAGCGGACAGGTCACCTCCTACAATGAGCAGTTCTTC. Amino acid sequence: CSGQVTSYNEQFF. The chain links TRBV29-1 to TRBJ2-1, with D tentatively TRBD1 (6 bases). V gave up 7 bases and J gave up 0 bases, with 10 bases separating them. CDR3 size: 13 residues. Germline V gene lookup returns CDR1 SQVTM and CDR2 ANQGSEA.

This clonotype was counted ten times or more. This sequence joins TRBV7-2 and TRBJ2-7, with D unresolved. In germline, CDR1 is SGHTA, CDR2 FQGNSA. V lost 0 bases to trimming and J lost 3 bases, with 6 bases between them. This CDR3 is built from 13 residues. CDR3 sequence (DNA): TGTGCCAGCAGCTTAGCCTTGGGCTACGAGCAGTACGTC. This encodes CASSLALGYEQYV.

The chain joins TRBV20-1 to TRBJ1-4; 7 positions agree with TRBD1. Germline CDR1 DFQATT, CDR2 SNEGSKA (reference sequence). The CDR3 spans 14 residues. V lost 4 bases and J lost 4; bases outside the gene matches: 6. DNA of the CDR3: TGCAGTGCTAAAGAACAGGGGTTTAATGAAAAACTGTTTTTT. Residues: CSAKEQGFNEKLFF.

In its sample, this clonotype was seen a few times. This chain links TRBV7-9 with TRBJ2-1; D might be TRBD1 (6 bases). CDR1 is SEHNR, CDR2 FQNEAQ, per germline (reference sequence). The CDR3 consists of 15 residues. Deletions cut 8 bases from V and 6 bases from J, with 20 bases between. The CDR3 nucleotides read TGTGCCAGCCCCCCCCACCGGACAGTTACCAATGAGCAGTTCTTC. It is translated as CASPPHRTVTNEQFF.

The sample holds a few counts of this clonotype. This chain joins TRBV29-1 and TRBJ2-5; 10 positions agree with TRBD1. Germline V gene lookup returns CDR1 SQVTM and CDR2 ANQGSEA. This CDR3 is built from 16 residues. V was pared by 0 bases and J by 2 bases, with 6 bases of the junction left unmatched. The CDR3 coding sequence is TGCAGCGTTGAAGATAGAGACAGGGGGCCTCAAGAGACCCAGTACTTC. This sequence encodes CSVEDRDRGPQETQYF.